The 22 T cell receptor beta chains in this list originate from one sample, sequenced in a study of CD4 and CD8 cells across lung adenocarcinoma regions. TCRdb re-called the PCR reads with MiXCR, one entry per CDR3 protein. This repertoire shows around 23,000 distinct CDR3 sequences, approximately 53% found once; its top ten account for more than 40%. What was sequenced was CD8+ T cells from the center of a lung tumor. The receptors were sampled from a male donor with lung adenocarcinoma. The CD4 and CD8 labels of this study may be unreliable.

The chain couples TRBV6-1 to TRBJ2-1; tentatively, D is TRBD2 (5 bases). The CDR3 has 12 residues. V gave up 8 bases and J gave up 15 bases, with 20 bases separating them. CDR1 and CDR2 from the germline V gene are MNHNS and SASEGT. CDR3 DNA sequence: TGTGCCAGCGGCCCGGCTGGGGAGCTACCGTTCTTC. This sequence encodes CASGPAGELPFF.

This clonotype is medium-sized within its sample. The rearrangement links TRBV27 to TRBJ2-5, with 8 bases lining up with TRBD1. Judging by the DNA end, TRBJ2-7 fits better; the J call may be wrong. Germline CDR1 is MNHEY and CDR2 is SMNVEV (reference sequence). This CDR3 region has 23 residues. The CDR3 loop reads CASSLRGFGSAGGRITRSYEQYF. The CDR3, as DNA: TGTGCCAGCAGTTTAAGGGGGTTTGGGTCCGCAGGGGGCCGGATAACGCGCAGCTACGAGCAGTACTTC.

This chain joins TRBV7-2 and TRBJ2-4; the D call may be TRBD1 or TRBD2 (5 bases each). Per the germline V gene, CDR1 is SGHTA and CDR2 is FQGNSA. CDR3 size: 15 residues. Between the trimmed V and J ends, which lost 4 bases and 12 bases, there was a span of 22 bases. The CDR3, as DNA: TGTGCCAGCAGCTCGGGGCTGTGTTACACAGACACTCAGTACTTC. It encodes CASSSGLCYTDTQYF.

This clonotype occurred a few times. CDR3: CASSQGETDGTRAFF. The DNA of the CDR3 is TGTGCCAGCAGCCAAGGAGAAACAGATGGTACGCGGGCTTTCTTT. J is TRBJ1-1 and V is TRBV14; D is unresolved. The CDR3 spans 15 residues. Trimming took 1 base from V and 11 from J, leaving 20 bases between them. Looked up from germline, CDR1 is SGHDN and CDR2 is FVKESK.

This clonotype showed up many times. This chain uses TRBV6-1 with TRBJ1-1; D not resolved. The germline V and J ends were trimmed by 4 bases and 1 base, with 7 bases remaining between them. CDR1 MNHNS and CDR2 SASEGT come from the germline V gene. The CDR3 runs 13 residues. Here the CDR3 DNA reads TGTGCCAGCAGTGCGTTTTCGAACACTGAAGCTTTCTTT. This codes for CASSAFSNTEAFF.

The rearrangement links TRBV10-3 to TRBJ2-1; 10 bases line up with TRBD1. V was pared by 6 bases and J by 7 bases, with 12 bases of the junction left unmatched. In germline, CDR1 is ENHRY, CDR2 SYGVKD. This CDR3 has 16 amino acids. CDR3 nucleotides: TGTGCCATCAGAGGGACAGGGGAAATGCGGGGGAATGAGCAGTTCTTC. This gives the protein CAIRGTGEMRGNEQFF.

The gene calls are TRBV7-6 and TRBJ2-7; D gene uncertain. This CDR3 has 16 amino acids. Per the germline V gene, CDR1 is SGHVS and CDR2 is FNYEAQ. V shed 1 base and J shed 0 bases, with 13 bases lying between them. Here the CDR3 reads CASSLELGLSSYEQYF. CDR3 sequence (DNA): TGTGCCAGCAGCTTAGAGTTGGGCCTCAGCTCCTACGAGCAGTACTTC.

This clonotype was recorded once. The CDR3 loop reads CASSQDLGCAEKQYF. CDR3 sequence (DNA): TGTGCCAGCAGCCAAGATTTGGGGTGCGCGGAGAAGCAGTACTTC. The rearrangement links TRBV14 to TRBJ2-5, with D unclear. V dropped 0 bases and J dropped 11 bases, with 19 bases sitting between them. Germline V CDR1 and CDR2: SGHDN, FVKESK. The CDR3 is 15 amino acids. Combining the CDR3 with reference TRBV14 and TRBJ2-5 gives the whole variable domain EAGVTQFPSHSVIEKGQTVTLRCDPISGHDNLYWYRRVMGKEIKFLLHFVKESKQDESGMPNNRFLAERTGGTYSTLKVQPAELEDSGVYFCASSQDLGCAEKQYFGPGTRLLVL.

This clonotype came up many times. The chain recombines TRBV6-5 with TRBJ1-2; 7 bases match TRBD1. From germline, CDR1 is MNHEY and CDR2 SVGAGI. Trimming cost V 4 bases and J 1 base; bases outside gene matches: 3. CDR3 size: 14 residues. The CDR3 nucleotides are TGTGCCAGCAGTTGGGACAGAGATAACTATGGCTACACCTTC. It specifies CASSWDRDNYGYTF.

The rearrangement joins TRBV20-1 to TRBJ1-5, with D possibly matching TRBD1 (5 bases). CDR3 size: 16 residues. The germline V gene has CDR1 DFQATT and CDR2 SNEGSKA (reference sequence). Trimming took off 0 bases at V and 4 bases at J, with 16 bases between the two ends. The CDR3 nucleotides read TGCAGTGCTAGAGACACAAGGGGAATGGGGAATCAGCCCCAGCATTTT. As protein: CSARDTRGMGNQPQHF.

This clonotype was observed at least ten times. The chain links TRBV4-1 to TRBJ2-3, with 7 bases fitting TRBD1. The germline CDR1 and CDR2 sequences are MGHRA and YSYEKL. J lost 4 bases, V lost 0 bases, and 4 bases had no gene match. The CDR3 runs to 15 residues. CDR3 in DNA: TGCGCCAGCAGCCAAGATTGGACAGGTCCAGATACGCAGTATTTT. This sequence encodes CASSQDWTGPDTQYF.

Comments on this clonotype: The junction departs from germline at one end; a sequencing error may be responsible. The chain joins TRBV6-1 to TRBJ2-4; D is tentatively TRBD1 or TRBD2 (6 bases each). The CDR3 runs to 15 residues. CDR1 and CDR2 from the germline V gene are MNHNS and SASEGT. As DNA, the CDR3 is TGTGCCAGCAGCACTACTAGCCGGGACAAAAACATCCAGTACTTC. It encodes CASSTTSRDKNIQYF.

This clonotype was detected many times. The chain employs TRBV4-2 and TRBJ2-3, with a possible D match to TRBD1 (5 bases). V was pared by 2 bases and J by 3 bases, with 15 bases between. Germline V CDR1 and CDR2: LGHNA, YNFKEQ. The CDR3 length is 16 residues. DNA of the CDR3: TGTGCCAGCAGCCAATATCAGGGCTCCCGGACAGATACGCAGTATTTT. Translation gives CASSQYQGSRTDTQYF.

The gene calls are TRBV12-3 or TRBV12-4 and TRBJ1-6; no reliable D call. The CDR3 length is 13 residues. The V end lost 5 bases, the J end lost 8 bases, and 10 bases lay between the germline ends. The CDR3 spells CASSPLEYSPLHF. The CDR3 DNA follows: TGTGCCAGCAGTCCATTAGAGTATTCACCCCTCCACTTT.

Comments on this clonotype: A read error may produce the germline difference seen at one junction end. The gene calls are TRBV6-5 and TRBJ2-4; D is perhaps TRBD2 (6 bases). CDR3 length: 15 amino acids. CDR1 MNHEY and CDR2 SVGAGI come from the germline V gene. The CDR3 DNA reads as TGTGCCAGCGGTTGGGGGGTGTGCGCCAAAGACATTCAGTACTTT. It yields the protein CASGWGVCAKDIQYF.

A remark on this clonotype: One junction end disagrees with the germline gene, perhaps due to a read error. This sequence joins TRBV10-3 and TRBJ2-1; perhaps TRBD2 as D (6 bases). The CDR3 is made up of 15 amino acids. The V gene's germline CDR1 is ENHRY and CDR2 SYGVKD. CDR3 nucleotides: TGTGCCAGCAGTGAGTCGGCAGGGAGGTACAATGAGCAGTTCTTC. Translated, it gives CASSESAGRYNEQFF.

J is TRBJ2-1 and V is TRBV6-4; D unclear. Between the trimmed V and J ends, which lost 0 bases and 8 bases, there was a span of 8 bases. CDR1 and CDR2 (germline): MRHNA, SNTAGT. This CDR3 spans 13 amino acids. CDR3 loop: CASSDSWADEQFF. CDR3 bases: TGTGCCAGCAGTGACTCCTGGGCCGATGAGCAGTTCTTC.

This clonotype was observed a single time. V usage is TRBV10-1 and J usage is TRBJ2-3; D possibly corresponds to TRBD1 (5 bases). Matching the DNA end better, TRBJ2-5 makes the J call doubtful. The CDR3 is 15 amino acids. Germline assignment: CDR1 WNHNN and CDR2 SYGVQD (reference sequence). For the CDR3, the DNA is TGCGCCAGCAGTGACGGACACGAGAACCCAGATACCCAGTACTTC. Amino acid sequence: CASSDGHENPDTQYF.

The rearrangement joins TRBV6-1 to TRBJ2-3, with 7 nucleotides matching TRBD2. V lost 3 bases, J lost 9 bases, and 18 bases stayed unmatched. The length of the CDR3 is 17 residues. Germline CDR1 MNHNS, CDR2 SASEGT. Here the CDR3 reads CASSERWGGGGQETQYF. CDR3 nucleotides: TGTGCCAGCAGTGAGCGTTGGGGTGGCGGGGGTCAAGAGACGCAGTATTTT.

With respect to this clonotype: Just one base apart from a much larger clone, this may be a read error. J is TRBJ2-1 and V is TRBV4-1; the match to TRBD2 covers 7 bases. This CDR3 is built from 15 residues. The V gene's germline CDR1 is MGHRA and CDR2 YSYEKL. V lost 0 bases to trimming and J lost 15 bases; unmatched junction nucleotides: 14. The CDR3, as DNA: TGCGCCAGCAGCCAAGACGGGACTATACGGGAGACCCGGTTCTTC. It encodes CASSQDGTIRETRFF.

The CDR3 nucleotides read TGTGCCAGCGCGGGAGCCGGGGGCGGGGATCAGGATACGCAGTACTTC. Amino acid sequence: CASAGAGGGDQDTQYF. The V gene is TRBV6-1, the J gene TRBJ2-3, with TRBD2 as a possible D gene (7 bases). The DNA end is a closer match to TRBJ2-7, so the J assignment may be wrong. The CDR3 is 16 residues long. Germline V CDR1 and CDR2: MNHNS, SASEGT.

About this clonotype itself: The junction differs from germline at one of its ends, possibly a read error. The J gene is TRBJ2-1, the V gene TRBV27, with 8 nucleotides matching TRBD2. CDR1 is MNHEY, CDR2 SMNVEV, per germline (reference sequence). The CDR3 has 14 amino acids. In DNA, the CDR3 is TGTGCGGGGAGCGGGGGAGGTGACAAAGAGACGCAGTATTTC. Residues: CAGSGGGDKETQYF.